Below, 18 T cell receptor beta chains from the same sample are listed, as sequenced in a study of blood T cell repertoires in COVID-19. Clones were read by immunoSEQ multiplex PCR, and TCRdb kept only the in-frame ones, dropping some. Here the sample spans tens of thousands of clones, over 80% being singletons. The sequencing sample was made of peripheral blood. The receptors come from a woman older than 75 with active or convalescent COVID-19.

The chain combines TRBV15 with TRBJ2-5; 8 positions match TRBD2. The V and J ends lost 1 base and 0 bases, in that order; junction bases with no gene match: 10. The CDR3 length is 18 residues. Germline V gives CDR1 LNHNV, CDR2 YYDKDF (reference sequence). The CDR3 DNA reads TGTGCCACCAGCAGAGGTCTAGTTAGCGGGGACCACCAAGAGACCCAGTACTTC. Amino acid sequence: CATSRGLVSGDHQETQYF.

V is TRBV11-2 and J is TRBJ2-5; 7 positions agree with TRBD2. The junction had 8 bases not matched to a gene; V was cut back by 2 bases and J by 5 bases. The CDR3 loop spans 15 amino acids. The germline gives CDR1 SGHAT, CDR2 FQNNGV. CDR3 bases: TGTGCCAGCAGCTTATCCAGCGGGAAGGGGGAGACCCAGTACTTC. It codes for CASSLSSGKGETQYF.

The V gene is TRBV12-3 or TRBV12-4, the J gene TRBJ2-3; 8 nucleotides agree with TRBD1. The CDR3 runs to 13 residues. Losses at the gene ends were 6 bases for V and 1 base for J; bases not matched to a gene: 0. CDR3 sequence reads: CASRGQGTDTQYF. CDR3 coding DNA: TGTGCCAGCAGGGGACAGGGCACAGATACGCAGTATTTT.

V is TRBV18 and J is TRBJ2-7; D is ambiguous. Looked up from germline, CDR1 is KGHSH and CDR2 is LQKENI. Trimming removed 0 bases at V and 6 bases at J, with 9 bases between. CDR3 length: 13 residues. CDR3 DNA: TGTGCCAGCTCACCACCCCAAACGGGCGAGCAGTACTTC. The encoded protein is CASSPPQTGEQYF.

The chain links TRBV28 to TRBJ1-2; no clear D. Germline V gene data show CDR1 as MDHEN and CDR2 as SYDVKM. This CDR3 region has 13 residues. Trimming pared 8 bases from V and 0 bases from J, leaving 10 bases between. This CDR3 is CASHPGTNYGYTF. CDR3 DNA: TGTGCCAGCCATCCCGGGACTAACTATGGCTACACCTTC.

The chain combines TRBV19 with TRBJ1-1, with D uncertain. CDR3 length: 13 residues. In germline, CDR1 is LNHDA, CDR2 SQIVND (reference sequence). The V end lost 0 bases, the J end lost 4 bases, and 6 bases lay between the germline ends. The CDR3 DNA follows: TGTGCCAGTAGTATAGAGGGGAGCACTGAAGCTTTCTTT. It yields the protein CASSIEGSTEAFF.

The genes are TRBV9 and TRBJ1-3; a weak D match, TRBD1 (5 bases). There are 18 residues in the CDR3. The V gene lost 3 bases and the J gene lost 4 bases, with 23 bases spanning the gap. Germline values: CDR1 SGDLS, CDR2 YYNGEE. CDR3 DNA sequence: TGTGCCAGCAGCGGGAGGGGCTTGGACCCCACGGGAGGAAACACCATATATTTT. It specifies CASSGRGLDPTGGNTIYF.

This clone was counted a few times. This chain uses TRBV10-3 with TRBJ1-1; 7 nucleotides line up with TRBD1. V lost 6 bases to trimming and J lost 4 bases; unmatched junction nucleotides: 2. The CDR3 runs 12 residues. The V gene's germline CDR1 is ENHRY and CDR2 SYGVKD. CDR3 residues: CAIRSGGTEAFF. For the CDR3, the DNA is TGTGCCATCAGGTCAGGGGGCACTGAAGCTTTCTTT.

This clone has a single count. The gene calls are TRBV24-1 and TRBJ1-5; D gene uncertain. The germline V gene encodes CDR1 KGHDR and CDR2 SFDVKD. This CDR3 is built from 15 residues. Trimming took off 10 bases at V and 0 bases at J, with 15 bases between the two ends. The CDR3 spells CATPLGRNSNQPQHF. Here the CDR3 DNA reads TGTGCCACTCCCCTGGGCAGGAATAGCAATCAGCCCCAGCATTTT.

The V call is TRBV7-2, the J call TRBJ1-1, with a possible D match to TRBD1 (6 bases). Germline CDR1 and CDR2: SGHTA and FQGNSA. Deletions cut 6 bases from V and 3 bases from J, with 17 bases between. This CDR3 is built from 15 residues. The CDR3 DNA reads TGTGCCAGCAGTGGATTACAGGGTAAGCACACTGAAGCTTTCTTT. This sequence encodes CASSGLQGKHTEAFF.

The chain combines TRBV6-6 with TRBJ1-1; a possible D gene is TRBD1 (5 bases). Trimming took off 2 bases at V and 1 base at J, with 11 bases between the two ends. The CDR3 runs 15 residues. Germline V lookup: CDR1 MNHNY, CDR2 SVGAGI (reference sequence). The CDR3 nucleotides read TGTGCCAGCAGTTACGGGGGGTCGGGGAACACTGAAGCTTTCTTT. Protein: CASSYGGSGNTEAFF.

The rearrangement uses TRBV7-9 and TRBJ1-2; 9 nucleotides agree with TRBD1. This CDR3 has 13 residues. Germline CDR1 is SEHNR and CDR2 is FQNEAQ (reference sequence). J gave up 3 bases and V 5 bases, and 1 base lay outside the gene matches. CDR3 sequence: CASSRQGDYGYTF. The DNA for the CDR3 is TGTGCCAGCAGCCGACAGGGGGACTATGGCTACACCTTC.

This clone occurred a few times. The chain couples TRBV7-2 to TRBJ2-5, with D possibly TRBD2 on 6 matching bases. CDR3 size: 15 residues. Trimming cost V 0 bases and J 2 bases, with 10 bases left between them. Germline CDR1 and CDR2: SGHTA and FQGNSA. The CDR3 region is CASSLAEGVQETQYF. The CDR3 DNA is TGTGCCAGCAGCTTAGCGGAGGGTGTTCAAGAGACCCAGTACTTC.

The J gene is TRBJ1-1, the V gene TRBV7-2; maybe TRBD1 (6 bases). The CDR3 contains 15 residues. CDR1 and CDR2 from the germline V gene are SGHTA and FQGNSA. Trimming took 4 bases from V and 2 from J, leaving 14 bases between them. CDR3 nucleotides: TGTGCCAGCAGCTCTAGGGGGAATGGAAACACTGAAGCTTTCTTT. Its protein is CASSSRGNGNTEAFF.

The rearrangement links TRBV9 to TRBJ1-4; 9 bases map to TRBD1. V shed 0 bases, J shed 7 bases, and the junction held 7 bases outside the gene matches. The CDR3 spans 16 residues. Germline V gene lookup returns CDR1 SGDLS and CDR2 YYNGEE. This chain's CDR3 is CASSVGIGTGLEKLFF. DNA for the CDR3: TGTGCCAGCAGCGTAGGCATCGGGACAGGGCTTGAAAAACTGTTTTTT.

This clone came up a few times. The chain has TRBV3-1 (or the pseudogene TRBV3-2) and TRBJ2-7; tentative D call: TRBD1 (5 bases). The V gene lost 0 bases and the J gene lost 6 bases, with 18 bases spanning the gap. The CDR3 length is 16 residues. Germline CDR1 LGHDT, CDR2 YNNKEL (reference sequence). CDR3 coding DNA: TGTGCCAGCAGCCAAGATCGGCTGTATAGGGGAAGCGAGCAGTACTTC. Residues: CASSQDRLYRGSEQYF.

This chain connects TRBV5-1 to TRBJ1-4; D is unresolved. V gave up 4 bases and J gave up 4 bases, with 8 bases separating them. Germline V gene data show CDR1 as SGHRS and CDR2 as YFSETQ. The CDR3 spans 13 residues. CDR3 sequence reads: CASSVDGNEKLFF. The CDR3 DNA follows: TGCGCCAGCAGCGTGGACGGTAATGAAAAACTGTTTTTT. Combining the CDR3 with reference TRBV5-1 and TRBJ1-4 gives the whole variable domain KAGVTQTPRYLIKTRGQQVTLSCSPISGHRSVSWYQQTPGQGLQFLFEYFSETQRNKGNFPGRFSGRQFSNSRSEMNVSTLELGDSALYLCASSVDGNEKLFFGSGTQLSVL.

The chain is built from TRBV6-2 or TRBV6-3 and TRBJ2-7; D unclear. Per germline, CDR1 MNHEY and CDR2 SVGEGT. The CDR3 runs to 12 residues. The V gene lost 5 bases and the J gene lost 1 base, with 6 bases spanning the gap. The CDR3: CASSGPSYEQYF. CDR3 in DNA: TGTGCCAGCAGTGGGCCGTCCTACGAGCAGTACTTC.